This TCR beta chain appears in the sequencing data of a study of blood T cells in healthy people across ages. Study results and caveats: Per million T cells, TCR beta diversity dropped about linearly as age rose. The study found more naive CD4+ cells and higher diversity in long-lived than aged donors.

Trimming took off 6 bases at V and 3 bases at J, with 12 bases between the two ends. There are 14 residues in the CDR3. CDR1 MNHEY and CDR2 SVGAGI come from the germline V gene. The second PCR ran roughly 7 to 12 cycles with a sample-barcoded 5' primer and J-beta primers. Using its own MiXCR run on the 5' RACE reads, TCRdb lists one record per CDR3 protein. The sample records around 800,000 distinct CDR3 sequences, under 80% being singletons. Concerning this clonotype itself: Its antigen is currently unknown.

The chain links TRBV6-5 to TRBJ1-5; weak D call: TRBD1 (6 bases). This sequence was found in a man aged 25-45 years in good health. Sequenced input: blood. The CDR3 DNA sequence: TGTGCCAGCAGCTCAAGGGGGGACAATCAGCCCCAGCATTTT. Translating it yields CASSSRGDNQPQHF.